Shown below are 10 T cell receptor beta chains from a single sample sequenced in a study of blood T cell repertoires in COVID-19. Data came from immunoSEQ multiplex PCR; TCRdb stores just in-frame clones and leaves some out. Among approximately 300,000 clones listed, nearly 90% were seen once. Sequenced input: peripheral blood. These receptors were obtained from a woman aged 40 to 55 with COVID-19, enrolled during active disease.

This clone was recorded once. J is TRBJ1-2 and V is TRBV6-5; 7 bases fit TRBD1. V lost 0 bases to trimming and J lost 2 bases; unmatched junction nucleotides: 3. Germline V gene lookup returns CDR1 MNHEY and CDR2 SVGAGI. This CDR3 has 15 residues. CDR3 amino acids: CASSYSGGVNYGYTF. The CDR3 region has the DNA TGTGCCAGCAGTTACTCAGGGGGCGTAAACTATGGCTACACCTTC.

CDR3 sequence: CATSTRVSNTEAFF. Here the CDR3 DNA reads TGTGCCACCAGCACCCGAGTTTCGAACACTGAAGCTTTCTTT. The chain links TRBV15 to TRBJ1-1; D remains unclear. V lost 4 bases and J lost 1, with 10 bases in between. The CDR3 extends over 14 amino acids. In germline, CDR1 is LNHNV, CDR2 YYDKDF (reference sequence).

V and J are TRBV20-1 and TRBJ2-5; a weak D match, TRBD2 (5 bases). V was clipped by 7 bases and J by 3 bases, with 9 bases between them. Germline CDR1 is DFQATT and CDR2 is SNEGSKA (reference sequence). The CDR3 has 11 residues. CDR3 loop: CSVPAEETQYF. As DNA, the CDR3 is TGCAGTGTCCCAGCGGAAGAGACCCAGTACTTC.

CDR3 protein: CASSQDGPGQGPDTQYF. The CDR3 nucleotides read TGTGCCAGCAGCCAAGATGGACCGGGACAGGGGCCAGATACGCAGTATTTT. V and J are TRBV3-1 (or the pseudogene TRBV3-2) and TRBJ2-3, with 10 bases that match TRBD1. CDR3 length: 17 residues. J gave up 4 bases and V 0 bases, and 7 bases lay outside the gene matches. Germline V gene lookup returns CDR1 LGHDT and CDR2 YNNKEL (reference sequence).

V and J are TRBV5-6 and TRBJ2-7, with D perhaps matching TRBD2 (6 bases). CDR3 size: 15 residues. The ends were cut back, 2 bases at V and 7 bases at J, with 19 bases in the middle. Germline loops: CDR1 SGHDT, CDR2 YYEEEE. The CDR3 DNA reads TGTGCCAGCAGCTTTTCTCTGGTGGGCGCGGGGGAGCAGTACTTC. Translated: CASSFSLVGAGEQYF.

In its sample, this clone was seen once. DNA of the CDR3: TGTGCCAGTAGTTCCTACCAGGGGACTGAAGCTTTCTTT. Amino acid sequence: CASSSYQGTEAFF. The chain combines TRBV19 with TRBJ1-1, with TRBD1 as a possible D gene (6 bases). This CDR3 has 13 amino acids. CDR1 and CDR2 (germline): LNHDA, SQIVND (reference sequence). The V end lost 5 bases, the J end lost 5 bases, and 12 bases lay between the germline ends. The whole variable domain, remainder taken from reference TRBV19 and TRBJ1-1, is DGGITQSPKYLFRKEGQNVTLSCEQNLNHDAMYWYRQDPGQGLRLIYYSQIVNDFQKGDIAEGYSVSREKKESFPLTVTSAQKNPTAFYLCASSSYQGTEAFFGQGTRLTVV.

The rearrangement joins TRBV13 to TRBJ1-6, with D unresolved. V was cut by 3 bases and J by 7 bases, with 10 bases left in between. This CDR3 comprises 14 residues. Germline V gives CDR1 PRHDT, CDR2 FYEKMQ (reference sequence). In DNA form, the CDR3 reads TGTGCCAGCAGCTTGGGAGCACGGAATTCACCCCTCCACTTT. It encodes CASSLGARNSPLHF.

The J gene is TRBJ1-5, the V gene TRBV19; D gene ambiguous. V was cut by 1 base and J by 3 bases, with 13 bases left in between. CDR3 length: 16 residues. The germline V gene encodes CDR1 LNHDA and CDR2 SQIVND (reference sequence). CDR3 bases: TGTGCCAGTAGTATAGCGGAGGGCCGGCACAATCAGCCCCAGCATTTT. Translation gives CASSIAEGRHNQPQHF.

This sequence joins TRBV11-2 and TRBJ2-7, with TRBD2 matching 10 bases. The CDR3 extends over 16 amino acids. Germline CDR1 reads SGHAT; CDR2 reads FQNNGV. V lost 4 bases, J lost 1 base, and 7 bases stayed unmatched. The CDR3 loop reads CASSSARTSGSYEQYF. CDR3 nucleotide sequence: TGTGCCAGCAGCTCCGCGCGGACTAGCGGATCCTACGAGCAGTACTTC.

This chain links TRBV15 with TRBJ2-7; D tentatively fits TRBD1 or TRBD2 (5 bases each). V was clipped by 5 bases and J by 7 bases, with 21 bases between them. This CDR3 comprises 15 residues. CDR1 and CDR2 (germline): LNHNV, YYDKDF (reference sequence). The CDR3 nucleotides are TGTGCCACCAGCCGAGGGGCTCAGCCTCCTAAAGAGCAGTACTTC. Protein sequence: CATSRGAQPPKEQYF.